These 8 T cell receptor beta chains originate from one sample sequenced in a study of CD8+ T cells in alopecia areata. Treatment meaning: oral pan-JAK inhibitor, 5-10 mg twice daily. cDNA serving as the sequencing template came from extracted, reverse transcribed RNA. TCRdb's copy holds only in-frame clones and misses some; the assay was immunoSEQ multiplex PCR. The sample includes roughly 180,000 clones, about 48% of them seen just once. The source was CD8+ T cells sorted from blood, collected at week 24, from a patient treated with tofacitinib. These receptors all come from a human donor with alopecia areata.

The V gene is TRBV29-1, the J gene TRBJ2-5; D may be TRBD2 (5 bases). The J call may be in error: the DNA end matches TRBJ2-7 better. Germline V lookup: CDR1 SQVTM, CDR2 ANQGSEA. This CDR3 spans 12 amino acids. The CDR3 DNA follows: TGCAGCGTTGTCGAGGGATCGTACGAGCAGTACTTC. Translation gives CSVVEGSYEQYF.

J is TRBJ2-5 and V is TRBV2; D gene unclear. Trimming removed 7 bases at V and 7 bases at J, with 13 bases between. CDR3 size: 12 residues. Looked up from germline, CDR1 is SNHLY and CDR2 is FYNNEI. This CDR3 reads CASTGEEWTQYF. The CDR3 nucleotides are TGTGCCAGCACTGGCGAAGAATGGACCCAGTACTTC. Full variable domain (missing parts from reference TRBV2 and TRBJ2-5): EPEVTQTPSHQVTQMGQEVILRCVPISNHLYFYWYRQILGQKVEFLVSFYNNEISEKSEIFDDQFSVERPDGSNFTLKIRSTKLEDSAMYFCASTGEEWTQYFGPGTRLLVL.

This clone was seen only a few times. The chain couples TRBV11-1 to TRBJ2-1, with D maybe TRBD1 (6 bases). The CDR3 runs 14 residues. V was trimmed by 2 bases and J by 5 bases, leaving 10 bases between them. The V gene's germline CDR1 is SGHAT and CDR2 FQDESV (reference sequence). The CDR3 loop reads CASSLRGGDNEQFF. CDR3 bases: TGTGCCAGCAGCTTACGAGGGGGTGACAATGAGCAGTTCTTC. The complete variable domain, with remaining parts taken from reference TRBV11-1 and TRBJ2-1, reads EAEVAQSPRYKITEKSQAVAFWCDPISGHATLYWYRQILGQGPELLVQFQDESVVDDSQLPKDRFSAERLKGVDSTLKIQPAELGDSAMYLCASSLRGGDNEQFFGPGTRLTVL.

This clone was seen a handful of times. This sequence joins TRBV5-6 and TRBJ2-1; 9 positions match TRBD1. The CDR3 totals 14 residues. The germline V gene encodes CDR1 SGHDT and CDR2 YYEEEE. V shed 3 bases and J 6 bases; nucleotides not matched to a gene: 4. DNA for the CDR3: TGTGCCAGCAGCTGGGGGACAGGGAGCAATGAGCAGTTCTTC. It codes for CASSWGTGSNEQFF.

The V and J genes are TRBV6-5 and TRBJ2-7, with unresolved D. This CDR3 comprises 12 residues. Germline V gene sequence: CDR1 MNHEY, CDR2 SVGAGI. The V end lost 5 bases, the J end lost 3 bases, and 8 bases lay between the germline ends. The CDR3 is CASSHPGYEQYF. The CDR3 DNA reads as TGTGCCAGCAGTCACCCAGGCTACGAGCAGTACTTC.

The chain has TRBV7-6 and TRBJ2-7; perhaps TRBD2 as D (5 bases). CDR1 is SGHVS, CDR2 FNYEAQ, per germline. CDR3 size: 15 residues. V lost 1 base and J 4 bases, leaving 14 bases between the germline ends. The CDR3 spells CASSLGVGATYEQYF. In DNA, the CDR3 is TGTGCCAGCAGCTTAGGGGTGGGAGCCACTTACGAGCAGTACTTC.

The V gene is TRBV9, the J gene TRBJ2-2; D is possibly TRBD2 (6 bases). V was cut by 6 bases and J by 0 bases, with 12 bases left in between. This CDR3 is built from 15 residues. The germline V gene has CDR1 SGDLS and CDR2 YYNGEE. As DNA, the CDR3 is TGTGCCAGCACCGATGGACTAACGAACACCGGGGAGCTGTTTTTT. Protein sequence: CASTDGLTNTGELFF.

This clone came up a few times. This sequence joins TRBV5-4 and TRBJ1-2; 9 bases line up with TRBD1. CDR3 length: 14 amino acids. Trimming removed 3 bases from V and 4 bases from J; junction bases left unmatched: 4. Germline V lookup: CDR1 SGHNT, CDR2 YYREEE (reference sequence). As DNA, the CDR3 is TGTGCCAGCAGCTCCCTGGACAGGGGCTATGGCTACACCTTC. As protein: CASSSLDRGYGYTF.